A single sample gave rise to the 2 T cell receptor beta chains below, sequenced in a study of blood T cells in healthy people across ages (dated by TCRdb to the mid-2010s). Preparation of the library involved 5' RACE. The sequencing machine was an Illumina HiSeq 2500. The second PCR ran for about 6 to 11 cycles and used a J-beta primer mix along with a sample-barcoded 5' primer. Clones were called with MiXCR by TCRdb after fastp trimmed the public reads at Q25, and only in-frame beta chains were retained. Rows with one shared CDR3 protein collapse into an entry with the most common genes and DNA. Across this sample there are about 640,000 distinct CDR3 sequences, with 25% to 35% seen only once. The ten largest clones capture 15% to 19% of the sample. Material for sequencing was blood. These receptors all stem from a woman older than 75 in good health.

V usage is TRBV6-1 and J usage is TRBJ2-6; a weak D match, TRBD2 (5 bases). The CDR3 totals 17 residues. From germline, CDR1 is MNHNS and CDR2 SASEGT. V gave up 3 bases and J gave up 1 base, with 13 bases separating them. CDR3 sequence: CASSDTPWESGANVLTF. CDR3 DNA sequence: TGTGCCAGCAGTGATACCCCTTGGGAGTCTGGGGCCAACGTCCTGACTTTC.

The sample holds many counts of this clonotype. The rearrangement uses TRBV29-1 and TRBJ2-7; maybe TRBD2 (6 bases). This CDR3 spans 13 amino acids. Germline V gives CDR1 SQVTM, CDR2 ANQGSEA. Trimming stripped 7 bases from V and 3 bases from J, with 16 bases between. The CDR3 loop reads CSAATSWDYEQYF. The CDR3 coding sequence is TGCAGCGCTGCAACTAGCTGGGACTACGAGCAGTACTTC.